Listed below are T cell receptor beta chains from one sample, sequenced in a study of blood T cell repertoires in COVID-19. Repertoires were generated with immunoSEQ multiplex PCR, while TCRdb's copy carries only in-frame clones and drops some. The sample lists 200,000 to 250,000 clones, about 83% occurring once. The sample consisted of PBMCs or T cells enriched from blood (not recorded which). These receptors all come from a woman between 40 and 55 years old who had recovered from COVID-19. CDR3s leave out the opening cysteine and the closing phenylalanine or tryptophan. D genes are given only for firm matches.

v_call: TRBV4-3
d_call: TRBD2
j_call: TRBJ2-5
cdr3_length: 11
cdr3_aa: ASSPGLAETQY

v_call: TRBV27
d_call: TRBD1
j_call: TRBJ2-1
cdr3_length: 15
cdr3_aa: ASSLSLGQSSYNEQF

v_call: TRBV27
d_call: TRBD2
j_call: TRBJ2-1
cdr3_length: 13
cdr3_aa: ASSKGGRLYNEQF

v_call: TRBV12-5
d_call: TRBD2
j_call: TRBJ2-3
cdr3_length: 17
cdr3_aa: ASGLVLQGVSGGTDTQY

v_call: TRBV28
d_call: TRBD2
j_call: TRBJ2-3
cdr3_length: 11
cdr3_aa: ASRLAGEDTQY

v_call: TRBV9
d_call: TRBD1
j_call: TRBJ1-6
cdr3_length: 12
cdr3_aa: ASSVRQGDSPLH

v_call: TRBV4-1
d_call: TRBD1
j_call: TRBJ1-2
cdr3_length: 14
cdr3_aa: ASSQGAGTGDYGYT

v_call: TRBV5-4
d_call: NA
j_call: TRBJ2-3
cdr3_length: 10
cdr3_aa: ASSLVADTQY

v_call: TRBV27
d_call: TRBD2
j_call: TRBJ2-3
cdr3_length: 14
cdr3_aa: ASSLVPSSGADTQY

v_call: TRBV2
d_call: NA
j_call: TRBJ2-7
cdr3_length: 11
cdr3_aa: ASSVRVVGEQY

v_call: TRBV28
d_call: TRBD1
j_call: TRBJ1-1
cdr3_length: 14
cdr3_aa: ASTPPGQGRLWGAF

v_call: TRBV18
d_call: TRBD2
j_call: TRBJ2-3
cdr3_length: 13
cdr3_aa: ASSSGGRGTDTQY

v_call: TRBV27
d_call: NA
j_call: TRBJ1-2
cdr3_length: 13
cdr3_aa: ASGRGGQFNYGYT

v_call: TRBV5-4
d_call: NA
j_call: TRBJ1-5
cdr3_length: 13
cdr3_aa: ASSLAGDSNQPQH

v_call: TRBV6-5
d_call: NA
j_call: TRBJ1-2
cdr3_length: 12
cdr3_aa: ASSIRVGNYGYT

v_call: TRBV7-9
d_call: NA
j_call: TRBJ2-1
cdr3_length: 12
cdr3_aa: ASSLGLRDNEQF

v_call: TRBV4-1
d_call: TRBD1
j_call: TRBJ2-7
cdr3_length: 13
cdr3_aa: ASSQSRDRVYEQY

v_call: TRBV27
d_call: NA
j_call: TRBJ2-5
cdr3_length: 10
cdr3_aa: ASSAQVGTQY

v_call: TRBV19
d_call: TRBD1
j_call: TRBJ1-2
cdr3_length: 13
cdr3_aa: ASSPRTGGIYGYT

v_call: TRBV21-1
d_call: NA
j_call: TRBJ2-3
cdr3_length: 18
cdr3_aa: ASKGGGYRTRANRRDTQY

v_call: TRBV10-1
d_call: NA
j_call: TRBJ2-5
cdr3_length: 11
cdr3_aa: ASSADTQETQY

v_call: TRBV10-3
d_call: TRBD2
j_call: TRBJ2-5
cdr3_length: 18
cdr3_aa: AISERRAASGRGIGETQY

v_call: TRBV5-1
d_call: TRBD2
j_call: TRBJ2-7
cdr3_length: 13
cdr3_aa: ASSLGTSGTYEQY

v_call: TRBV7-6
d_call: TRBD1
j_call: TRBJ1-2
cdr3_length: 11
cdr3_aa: ASSLGQGSGYT

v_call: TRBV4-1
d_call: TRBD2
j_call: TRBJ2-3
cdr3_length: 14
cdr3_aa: ASSQEVAGITDTQY

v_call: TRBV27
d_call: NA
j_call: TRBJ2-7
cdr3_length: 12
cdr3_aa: ASRLTRDSYEQY

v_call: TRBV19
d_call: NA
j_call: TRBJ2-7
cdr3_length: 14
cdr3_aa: ASSTTTGLLWYEQY

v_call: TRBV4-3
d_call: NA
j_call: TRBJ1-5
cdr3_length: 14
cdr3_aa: ASSQGQGYGNQPQH

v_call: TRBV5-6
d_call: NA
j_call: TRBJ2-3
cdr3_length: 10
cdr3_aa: ASSLSTDTQY